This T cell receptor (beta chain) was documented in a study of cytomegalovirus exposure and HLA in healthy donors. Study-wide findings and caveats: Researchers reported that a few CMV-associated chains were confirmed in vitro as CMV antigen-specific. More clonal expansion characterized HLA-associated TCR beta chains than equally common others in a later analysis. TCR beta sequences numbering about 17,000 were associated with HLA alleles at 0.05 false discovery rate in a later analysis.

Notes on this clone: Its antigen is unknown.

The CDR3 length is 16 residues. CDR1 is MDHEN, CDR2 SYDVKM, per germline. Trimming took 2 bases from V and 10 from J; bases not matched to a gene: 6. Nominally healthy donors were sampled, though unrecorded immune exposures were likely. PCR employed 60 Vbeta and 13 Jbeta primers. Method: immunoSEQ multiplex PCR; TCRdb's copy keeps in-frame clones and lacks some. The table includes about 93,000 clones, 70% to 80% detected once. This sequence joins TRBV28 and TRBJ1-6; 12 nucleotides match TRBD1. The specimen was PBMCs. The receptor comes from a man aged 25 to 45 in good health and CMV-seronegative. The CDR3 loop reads CASSLGTGGAKSPLHF. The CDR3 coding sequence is TGTGCCAGCAGTTTAGGGACAGGGGGCGCGAAGTCACCCCTCCACTTT.